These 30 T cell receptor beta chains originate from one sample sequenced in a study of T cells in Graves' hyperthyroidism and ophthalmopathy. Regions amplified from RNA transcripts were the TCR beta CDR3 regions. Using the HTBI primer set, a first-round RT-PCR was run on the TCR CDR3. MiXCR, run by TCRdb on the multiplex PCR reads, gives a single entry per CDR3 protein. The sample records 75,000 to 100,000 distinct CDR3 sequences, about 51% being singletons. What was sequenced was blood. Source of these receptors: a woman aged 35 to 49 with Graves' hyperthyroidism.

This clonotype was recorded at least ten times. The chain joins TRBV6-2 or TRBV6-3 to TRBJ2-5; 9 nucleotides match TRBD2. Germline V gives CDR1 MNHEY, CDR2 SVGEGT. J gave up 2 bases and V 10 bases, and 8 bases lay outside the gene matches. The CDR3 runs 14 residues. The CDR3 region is CATKTSGMQETQYF. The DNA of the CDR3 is TGTGCCACCAAGACTAGCGGCATGCAAGAGACCCAGTACTTC.

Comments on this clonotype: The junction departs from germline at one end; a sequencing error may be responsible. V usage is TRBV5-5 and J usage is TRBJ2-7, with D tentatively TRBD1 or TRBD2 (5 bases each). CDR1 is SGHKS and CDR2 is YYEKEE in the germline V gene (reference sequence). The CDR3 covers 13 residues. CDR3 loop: CASNPGQGYEQYF. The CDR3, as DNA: TGCGCCAGCAACCCGGGGCAGGGCTACGAGCAGTACTTC.

The CDR3 region is CASRRGRGNEAFF. CDR3 nucleotide sequence: TGTGCCAGCAGACGCGGGAGGGGGAATGAAGCTTTCTTT. This rearrangement joins TRBV25-1 to TRBJ1-1, with a possible D match to TRBD1 (6 bases). Trimming pared 6 bases from V and 7 bases from J, leaving 15 bases between. CDR1 and CDR2 from the germline V gene are MGHDK and SYGVNS. The CDR3 loop spans 13 amino acids.

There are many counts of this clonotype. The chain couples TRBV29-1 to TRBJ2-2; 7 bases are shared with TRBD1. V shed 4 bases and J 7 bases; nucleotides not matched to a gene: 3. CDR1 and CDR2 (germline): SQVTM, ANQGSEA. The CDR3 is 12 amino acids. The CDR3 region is CSVVTGDGELFF. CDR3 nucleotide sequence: TGCAGCGTTGTCACAGGGGACGGGGAGCTGTTTTTT.

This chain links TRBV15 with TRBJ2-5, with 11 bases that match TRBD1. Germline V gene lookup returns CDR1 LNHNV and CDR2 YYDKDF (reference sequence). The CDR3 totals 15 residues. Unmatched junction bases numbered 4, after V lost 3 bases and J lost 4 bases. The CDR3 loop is CATSRPDRGLETQYF. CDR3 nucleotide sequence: TGTGCCACCAGCAGGCCGGACAGGGGGCTAGAGACCCAGTACTTC.

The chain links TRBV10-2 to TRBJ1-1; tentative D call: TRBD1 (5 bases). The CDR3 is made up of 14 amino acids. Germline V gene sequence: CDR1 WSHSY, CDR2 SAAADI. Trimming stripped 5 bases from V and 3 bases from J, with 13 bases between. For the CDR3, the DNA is TGCGCCAGCAGTTATAGGGGCAGATACACTGAAGCTTTCTTT. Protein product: CASSYRGRYTEAFF.

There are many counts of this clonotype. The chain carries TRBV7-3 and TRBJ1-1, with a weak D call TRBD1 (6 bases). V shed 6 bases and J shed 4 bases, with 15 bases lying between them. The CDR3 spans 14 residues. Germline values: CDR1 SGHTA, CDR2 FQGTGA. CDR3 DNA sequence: TGTGCCAGCAGTTCACAGGGCTGGGGCACTGAAGCTTTCTTT. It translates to CASSSQGWGTEAFF.

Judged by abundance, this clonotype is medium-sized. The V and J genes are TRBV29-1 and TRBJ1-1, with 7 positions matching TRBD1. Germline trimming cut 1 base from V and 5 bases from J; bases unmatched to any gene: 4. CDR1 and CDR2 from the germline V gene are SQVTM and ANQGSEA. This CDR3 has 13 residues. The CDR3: CSVEADRATEAFF. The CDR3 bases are TGCAGCGTTGAAGCCGACAGGGCAACTGAAGCTTTCTTT.

In DNA, the CDR3 is TGTGCCAGCAATCTAGCGGGAGGCTACGAGCAGTACTTC. Its translation: CASNLAGGYEQYF. This chain joins TRBV6-1 and TRBJ2-7; TRBD2 matches 11 bases. Germline CDR1 MNHNS, CDR2 SASEGT. This CDR3 spans 13 amino acids. Trimming took 7 bases from V and 3 from J; bases not matched to a gene: 2.

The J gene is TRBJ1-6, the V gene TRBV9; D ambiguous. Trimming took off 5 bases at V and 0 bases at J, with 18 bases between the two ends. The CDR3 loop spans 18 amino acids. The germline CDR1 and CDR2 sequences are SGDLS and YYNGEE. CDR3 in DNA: TGTGCCAGCAGTTTGCGGACTCTTGGAAGCTCCTATAATTCACCCCTCCACTTT. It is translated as CASSLRTLGSSYNSPLHF.

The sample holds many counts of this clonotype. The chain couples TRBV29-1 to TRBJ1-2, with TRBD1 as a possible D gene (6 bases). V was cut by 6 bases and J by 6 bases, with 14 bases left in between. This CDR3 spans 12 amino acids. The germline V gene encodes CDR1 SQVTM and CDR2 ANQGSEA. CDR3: CSVIGGGHGYTF. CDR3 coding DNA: TGCAGCGTGATAGGGGGAGGCCATGGCTACACCTTC.

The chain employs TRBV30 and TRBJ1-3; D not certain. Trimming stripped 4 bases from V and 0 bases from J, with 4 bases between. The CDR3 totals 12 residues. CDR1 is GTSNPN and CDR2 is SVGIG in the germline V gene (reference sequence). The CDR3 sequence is CAWKLSGNTIYF. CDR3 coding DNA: TGTGCCTGGAAGCTCTCTGGAAACACCATATATTTT. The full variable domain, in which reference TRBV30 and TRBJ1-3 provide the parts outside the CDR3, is SQTIHQWPATLVQPVGSPLSLECTVEGTSNPNLYWYRQAAGRGLQLLFYSVGIGQISSEVPQNLSASRPQDRQFILSSKKLLLSDSGFYLCAWKLSGNTIYFGEGSWLTVV.

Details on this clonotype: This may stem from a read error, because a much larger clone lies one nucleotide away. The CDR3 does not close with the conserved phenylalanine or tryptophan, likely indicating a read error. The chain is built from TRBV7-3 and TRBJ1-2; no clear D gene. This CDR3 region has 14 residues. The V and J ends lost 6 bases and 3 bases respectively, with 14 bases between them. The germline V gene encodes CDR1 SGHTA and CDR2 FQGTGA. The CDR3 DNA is TGTGCCAGCAGTTTTAACGGCGCTCACTATGGCTACACCCTC. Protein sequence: CASSFNGAHYGYTL.

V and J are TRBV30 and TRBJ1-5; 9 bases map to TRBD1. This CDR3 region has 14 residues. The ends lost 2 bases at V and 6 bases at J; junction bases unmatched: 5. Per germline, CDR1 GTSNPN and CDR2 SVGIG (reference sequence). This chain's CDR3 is CAWSRWDRVQPQHF. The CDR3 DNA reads TGTGCCTGGAGTCGGTGGGACAGGGTTCAGCCCCAGCATTTT.

The CDR3 nucleotides are TGTGCCAGCAACCCCCCGATGGGACAGGGGTATGGCTACACCTTC. This encodes CASNPPMGQGYGYTF. The V call is TRBV2, the J call TRBJ1-2; TRBD1 matches at 10 bases. The germline V gene encodes CDR1 SNHLY and CDR2 FYNNEI. There are 15 residues in the CDR3. V was clipped by 7 bases and J by 5 bases; unmatched bases: 10.

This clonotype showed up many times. The CDR3 reads CSARDTLWGVGGYTF. The CDR3 nucleotides are TGCAGTGCTAGAGATACCCTTTGGGGAGTAGGGGGCTACACCTTC. The V call is TRBV20-1, the J call TRBJ1-2; D is unresolved. The germline gives CDR1 DFQATT, CDR2 SNEGSKA (reference sequence). The CDR3 is 15 residues long. The ends were cut back, 0 bases at V and 8 bases at J, with 19 bases in the middle.

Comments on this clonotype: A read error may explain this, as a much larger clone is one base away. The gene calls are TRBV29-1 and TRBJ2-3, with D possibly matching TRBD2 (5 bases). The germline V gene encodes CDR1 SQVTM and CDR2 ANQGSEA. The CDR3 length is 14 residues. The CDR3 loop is CSAWGSESTDTQCF. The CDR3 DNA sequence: TGCAGCGCTTGGGGTAGCGAGAGCACAGATACGCAGTGTTTT.

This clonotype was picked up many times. CDR3 region: CASSPLTGGRYGYTF. CDR3 nucleotide sequence: TGTGCCAGCAGTCCCTTGACAGGGGGCAGGTATGGCTACACCTTC. The genes are TRBV7-9 and TRBJ1-2; 10 nucleotides align to TRBD1. CDR3 length: 15 residues. The germline V gene encodes CDR1 SEHNR and CDR2 FQNEAQ (reference sequence). J gave up 5 bases and V 6 bases, and 9 bases lay outside the gene matches.

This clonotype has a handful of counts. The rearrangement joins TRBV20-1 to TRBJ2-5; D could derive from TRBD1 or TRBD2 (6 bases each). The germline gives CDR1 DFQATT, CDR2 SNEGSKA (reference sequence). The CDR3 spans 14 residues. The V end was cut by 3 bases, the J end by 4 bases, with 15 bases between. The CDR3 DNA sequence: TGCAGTGCTAGTAAGGGGGGCGGGTTAGAGACCCAGTACTTC. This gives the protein CSASKGGGLETQYF.

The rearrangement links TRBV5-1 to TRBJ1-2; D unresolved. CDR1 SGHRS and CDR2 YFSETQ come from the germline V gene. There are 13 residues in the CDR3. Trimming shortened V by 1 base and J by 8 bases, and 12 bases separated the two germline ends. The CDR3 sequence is CASSLTQAEGYTF. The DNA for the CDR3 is TGCGCCAGCAGCTTGACCCAAGCTGAGGGCTACACCTTC.

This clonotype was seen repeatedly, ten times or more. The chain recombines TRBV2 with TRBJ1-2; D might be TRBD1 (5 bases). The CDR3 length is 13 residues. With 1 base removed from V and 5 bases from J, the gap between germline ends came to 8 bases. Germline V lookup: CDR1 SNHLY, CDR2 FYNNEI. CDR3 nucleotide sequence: TGTGCCAGCAGTGAAGTAGGGGATTATGGCTACACCTTC. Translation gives CASSEVGDYGYTF.

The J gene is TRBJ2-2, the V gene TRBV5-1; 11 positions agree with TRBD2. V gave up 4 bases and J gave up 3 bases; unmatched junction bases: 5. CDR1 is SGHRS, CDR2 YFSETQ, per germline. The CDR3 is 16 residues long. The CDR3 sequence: CASSPSGRIYTGELFF. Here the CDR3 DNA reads TGCGCCAGCAGCCCTAGCGGGAGGATATACACCGGGGAGCTGTTTTTT.

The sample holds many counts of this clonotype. The CDR3 here is CASRAGTSGRETQYF. The CDR3 coding sequence is TGTGCCAGCAGAGCCGGGACTAGCGGGAGAGAGACCCAGTACTTC. The chain combines TRBV2 with TRBJ2-5, with TRBD2 matching 14 bases. The junction had 4 bases not matched to a gene; V was cut back by 6 bases and J by 4 bases. The CDR3 consists of 15 residues. CDR1 is SNHLY, CDR2 FYNNEI, per germline.

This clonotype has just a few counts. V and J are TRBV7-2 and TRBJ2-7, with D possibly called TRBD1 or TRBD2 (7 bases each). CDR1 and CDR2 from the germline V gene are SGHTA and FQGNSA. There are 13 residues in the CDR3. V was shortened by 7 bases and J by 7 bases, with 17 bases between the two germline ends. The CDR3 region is CASTLDREGEQYF. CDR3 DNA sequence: TGTGCCAGCACCCTCGACAGGGAGGGTGAGCAGTACTTC.

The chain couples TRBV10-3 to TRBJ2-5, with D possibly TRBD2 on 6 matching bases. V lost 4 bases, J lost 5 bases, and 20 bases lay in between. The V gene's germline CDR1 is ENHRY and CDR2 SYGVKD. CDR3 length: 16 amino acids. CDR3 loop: CAISAAGGVGLETQYF. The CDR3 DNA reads TGTGCCATCAGTGCGGCCGGAGGGGTGGGGTTGGAGACCCAGTACTTC.

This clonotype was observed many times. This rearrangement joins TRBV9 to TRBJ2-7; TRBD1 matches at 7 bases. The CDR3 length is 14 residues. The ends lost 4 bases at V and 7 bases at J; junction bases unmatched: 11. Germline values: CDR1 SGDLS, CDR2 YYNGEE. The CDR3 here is CASSPQTTGIEQYF. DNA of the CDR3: TGTGCCAGCAGCCCACAGACGACAGGGATAGAGCAGTACTTC.

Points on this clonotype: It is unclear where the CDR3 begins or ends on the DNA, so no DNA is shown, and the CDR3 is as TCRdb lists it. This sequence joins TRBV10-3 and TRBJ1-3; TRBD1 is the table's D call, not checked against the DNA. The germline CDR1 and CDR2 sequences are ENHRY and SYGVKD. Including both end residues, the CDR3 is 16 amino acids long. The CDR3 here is CAISSGTGDLWLHLRF.

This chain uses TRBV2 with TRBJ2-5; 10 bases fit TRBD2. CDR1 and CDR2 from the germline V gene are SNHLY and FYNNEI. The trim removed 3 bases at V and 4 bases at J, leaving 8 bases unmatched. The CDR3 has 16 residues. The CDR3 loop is CASSEGTSEGIETQYF. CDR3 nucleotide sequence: TGTGCCAGCAGTGAGGGGACTAGCGAGGGGATAGAGACCCAGTACTTC.

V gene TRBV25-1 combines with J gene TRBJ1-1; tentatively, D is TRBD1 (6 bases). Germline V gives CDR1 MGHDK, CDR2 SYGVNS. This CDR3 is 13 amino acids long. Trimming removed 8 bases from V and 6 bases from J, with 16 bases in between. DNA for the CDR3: TGTGCCAGCTTGACAGGTCTGGCGGCTGAAGCTTTCTTT. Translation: CASLTGLAAEAFF.

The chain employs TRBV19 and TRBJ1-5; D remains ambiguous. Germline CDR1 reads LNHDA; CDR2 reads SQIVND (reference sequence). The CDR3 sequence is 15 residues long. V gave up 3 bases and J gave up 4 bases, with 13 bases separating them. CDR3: CASSIDQGWNQPQHF. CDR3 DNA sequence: TGTGCCAGTAGTATCGATCAAGGATGGAATCAGCCCCAGCATTTT.